Reported below is one T cell receptor beta chain. Its antigen remains unknown. The source of the sample is a study of cytomegalovirus exposure and HLA in healthy donors. Regarding the study as a whole: Per a prior analysis, the majority of TCR beta V segments were productive roughly 90% or roughly 30% of the time.

Germline CDR1 and CDR2: SEHNR and FQNEAQ (reference sequence). V was trimmed by 5 bases and J by 0 bases, leaving 19 bases between them. The CDR3 is 17 residues long. Vbeta (60) and Jbeta (13) primers were used in the PCR. In the original workflow: Per a later analysis, the number of unique TCR beta chains was about 80 million, of which 9 million to 14 million were shared. The repertoire was sequenced with immunoSEQ multiplex PCR; TCRdb's copy has only in-frame clones and lacks some. The V and J calls and clone size come from that table; D and trimming were worked out from the DNA. The sample includes some 120,000 clones, 81% of them seen just once.

The clonotype comes from a woman in her 40s in good health and CMV-seronegative. The specimen sequenced was PBMCs. The chain links TRBV7-9 to TRBJ2-5, with D unclear. The CDR3 loop is CASSASATALHQETQYF. The DNA of the CDR3 is TGTGCCAGCAGCGCGAGCGCGACCGCACTGCACCAAGAGACCCAGTACTTC.